The 4 T cell receptor beta chains below were found in one sample sequenced in a study of cytomegalovirus exposure and HLA in healthy donors. TCRdb's copy holds only in-frame clones and misses some; the assay was immunoSEQ multiplex PCR. The table shows 55,000 to 65,000 clones, with over 85% occurring only once. Sample: PBMCs. The receptors originated from a woman in her late teens or twenties in good health and CMV-seropositive.

The J gene is TRBJ2-7, the V gene TRBV11-1; D unclear. The CDR3 contains 12 residues. V lost 8 bases to trimming and J lost 6 bases, with 14 bases between them. The germline CDR1 and CDR2 sequences are SGHAT and FQDESV (reference sequence). The CDR3 loop reads CASGPLVGEQYF. As DNA, the CDR3 is TGTGCCAGCGGGCCTCTCGTTGGCGAGCAGTACTTC.

V usage is TRBV29-1 and J usage is TRBJ2-1; TRBD2 matches 10 bases. V lost 6 bases to trimming and J lost 2 bases; unmatched junction nucleotides: 1. Germline values: CDR1 SQVTM, CDR2 ANQGSEA. This CDR3 has 13 amino acids. The CDR3 reads CSVAGGPYNEQFF. In DNA, the CDR3 is TGCAGCGTAGCGGGGGGGCCCTACAATGAGCAGTTCTTC.

This clone was picked up one time. This chain connects TRBV2 to TRBJ2-1; 12 bases agree with TRBD2. The CDR3 extends over 14 amino acids. The germline V gene encodes CDR1 SNHLY and CDR2 FYNNEI. Trimming removed 8 bases from V and 3 bases from J; junction bases left unmatched: 2. CDR3 loop: CASVTSGGYNEQFF. CDR3 in DNA: TGTGCCAGCGTGACTAGCGGGGGCTACAATGAGCAGTTCTTC.

This chain joins TRBV15 and TRBJ2-7; a weak D match, TRBD1 (5 bases). The CDR3 is 17 residues long. Germline values: CDR1 LNHNV, CDR2 YYDKDF (reference sequence). Between the trimmed V and J ends, which lost 3 bases and 4 bases, there was a span of 22 bases. This chain's CDR3 is CATSSLLEQGNVYEQYF. For the CDR3, the DNA is TGTGCCACCAGCAGTCTCTTGGAGCAGGGAAACGTTTACGAGCAGTACTTC.